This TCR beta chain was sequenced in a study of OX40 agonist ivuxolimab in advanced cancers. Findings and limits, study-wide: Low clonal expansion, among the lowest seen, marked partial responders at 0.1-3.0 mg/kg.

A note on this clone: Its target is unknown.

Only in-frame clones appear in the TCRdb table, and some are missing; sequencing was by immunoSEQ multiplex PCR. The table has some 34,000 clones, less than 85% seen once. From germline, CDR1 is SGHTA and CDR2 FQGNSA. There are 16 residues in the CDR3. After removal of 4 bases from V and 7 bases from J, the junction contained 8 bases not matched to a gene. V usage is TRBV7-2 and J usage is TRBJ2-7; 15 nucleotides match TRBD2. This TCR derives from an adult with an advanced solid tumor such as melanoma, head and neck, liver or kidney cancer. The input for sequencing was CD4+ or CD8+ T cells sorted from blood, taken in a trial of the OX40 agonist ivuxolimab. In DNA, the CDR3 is TGTGCCAGCAGCTCCATGGGACTAGCGGGAGGTTTAGAGCAGTACTTC. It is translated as CASSSMGLAGGLEQYF.